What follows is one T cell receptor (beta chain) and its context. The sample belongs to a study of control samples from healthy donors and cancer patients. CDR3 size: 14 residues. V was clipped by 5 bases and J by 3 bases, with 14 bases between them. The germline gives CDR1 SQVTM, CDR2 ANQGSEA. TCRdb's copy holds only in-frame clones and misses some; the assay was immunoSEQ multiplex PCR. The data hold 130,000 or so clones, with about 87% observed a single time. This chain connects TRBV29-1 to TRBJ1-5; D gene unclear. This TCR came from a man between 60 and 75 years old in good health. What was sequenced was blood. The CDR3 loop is CSVQTESNNQPQHF. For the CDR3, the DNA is TGCAGCGTTCAGACGGAAAGCAACAATCAGCCCCAGCATTTT.